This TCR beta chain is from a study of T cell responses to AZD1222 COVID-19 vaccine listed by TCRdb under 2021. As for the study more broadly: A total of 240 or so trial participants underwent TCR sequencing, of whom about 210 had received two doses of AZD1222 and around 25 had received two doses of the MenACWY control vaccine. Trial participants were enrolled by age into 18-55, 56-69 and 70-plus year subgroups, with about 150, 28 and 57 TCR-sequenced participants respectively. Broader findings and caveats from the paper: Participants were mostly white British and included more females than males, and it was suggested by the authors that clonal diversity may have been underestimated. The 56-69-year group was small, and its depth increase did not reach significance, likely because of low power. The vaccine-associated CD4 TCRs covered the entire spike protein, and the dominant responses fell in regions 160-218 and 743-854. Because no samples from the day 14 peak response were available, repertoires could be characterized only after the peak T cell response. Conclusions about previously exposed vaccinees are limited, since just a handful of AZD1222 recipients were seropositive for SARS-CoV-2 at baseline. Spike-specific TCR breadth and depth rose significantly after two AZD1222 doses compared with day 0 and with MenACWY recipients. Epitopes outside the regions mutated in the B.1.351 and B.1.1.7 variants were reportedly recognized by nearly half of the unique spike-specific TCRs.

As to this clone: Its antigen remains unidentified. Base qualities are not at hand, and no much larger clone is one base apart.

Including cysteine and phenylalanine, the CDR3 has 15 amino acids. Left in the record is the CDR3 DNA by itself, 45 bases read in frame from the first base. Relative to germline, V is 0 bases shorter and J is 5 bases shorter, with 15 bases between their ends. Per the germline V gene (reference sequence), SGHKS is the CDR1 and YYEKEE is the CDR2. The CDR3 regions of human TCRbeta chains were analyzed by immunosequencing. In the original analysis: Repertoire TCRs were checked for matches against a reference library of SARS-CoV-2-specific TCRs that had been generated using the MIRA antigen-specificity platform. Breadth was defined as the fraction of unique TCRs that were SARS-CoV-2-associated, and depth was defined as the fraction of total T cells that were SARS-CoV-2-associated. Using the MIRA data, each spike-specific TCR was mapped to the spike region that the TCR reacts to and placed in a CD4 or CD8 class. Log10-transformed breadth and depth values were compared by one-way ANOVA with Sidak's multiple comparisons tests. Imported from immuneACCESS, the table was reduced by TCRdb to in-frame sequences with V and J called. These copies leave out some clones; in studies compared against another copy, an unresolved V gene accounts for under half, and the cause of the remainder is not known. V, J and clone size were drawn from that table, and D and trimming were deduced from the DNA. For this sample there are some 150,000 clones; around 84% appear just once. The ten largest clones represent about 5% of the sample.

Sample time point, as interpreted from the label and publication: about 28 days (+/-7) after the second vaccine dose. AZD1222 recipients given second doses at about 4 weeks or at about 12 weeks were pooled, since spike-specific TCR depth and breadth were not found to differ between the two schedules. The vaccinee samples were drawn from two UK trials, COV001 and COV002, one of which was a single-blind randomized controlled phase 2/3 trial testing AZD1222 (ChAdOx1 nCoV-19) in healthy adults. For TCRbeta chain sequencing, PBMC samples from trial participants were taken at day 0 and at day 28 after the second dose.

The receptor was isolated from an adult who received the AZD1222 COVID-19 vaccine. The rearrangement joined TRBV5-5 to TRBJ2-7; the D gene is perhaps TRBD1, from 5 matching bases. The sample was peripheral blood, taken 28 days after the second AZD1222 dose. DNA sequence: TGTGCCAGCAGCTTGGTGCAGGGTGCTTCCCACGAGCAGTACTTC. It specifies CASSLVQGASHEQYF.